This is a list of T cell receptor beta chains from one sample in a study of cytomegalovirus exposure and HLA in healthy donors. The method was immunoSEQ multiplex PCR; TCRdb's version includes in-frame clones alone and lacks a portion of them. The sample contains roughly 75,000 clones, 85% of which appear only once. The sample taken for sequencing was PBMCs. These receptors came from a man between 25 and 39 years old in good health and CMV-seronegative. CDR3s include the opening cysteine and the closing phenylalanine or tryptophan. The D gene is left open where the match is weak. Expanded clones are given a class, and other clones once, few, many or no size at all.

V gene	clone size	D gene	CDR3 length	J gene	CDR3 protein	CDR3 DNA
TRBV30	few	TRBD1	14	TRBJ1-3	CATTGEPSGNTIYF	TGTGCCACGACAGGGGAGCCCTCTGGAAACACCATATATTTT
TRBV29-1	.	TRBD2	17	TRBJ2-1	CSVEVSQTSGRYNEQFF	TGCAGCGTTGAAGTGAGTCAGACTAGCGGGAGATACAATGAGCAGTTCTTC
TRBV7-9	.	.	16	TRBJ2-1	CASTHRVATSYNEQFF	TGTGCCAGCACCCATAGGGTAGCGACATCCTACAATGAGCAGTTCTTC
TRBV7-3	few	.	16	TRBJ2-3	CASSRLGAQGTDTQYF	TGTGCCAGCAGCCGCCTGGGAGCCCAAGGAACAGATACGCAGTATTTT
TRBV18	.	.	15	TRBJ1-2	CASSPRGGTNYGYTF	TGTGCCAGCTCACCAAGGGGGGGGACGAACTATGGCTACACCTTC
TRBV5-1	.	TRBD1	20	TRBJ2-6	CASSTKQGTVPRSGANVLTF	TGCGCCAGCAGCACAAAACAGGGGACGGTCCCCCGTTCTGGGGCCAACGTCCTGACTTTC
TRBV29-1	.	.	14	TRBJ2-2	CSVDQQGNTGELFF	TGCAGCGTTGATCAACAGGGAAACACCGGGGAGCTGTTTTTT
TRBV4-3	.	TRBD1	18	TRBJ2-6	CASSQYRTGPSGANVLTF	TGCGCCAGCAGCCAGTATCGGACAGGACCCTCTGGGGCCAACGTCCTGACTTTC
TRBV5-8	.	TRBD2	14	TRBJ2-1	CASSQGGGSNEQFF	TGTGCCAGCAGCCAAGGAGGCGGGAGTAATGAGCAGTTCTTC
TRBV6-1	.	.	17	TRBJ1-1	CASSEGRGASWGYKAFF	TGTGCCAGCAGTGAAGGACGGGGGGCATCCTGGGGTTATAAAGCTTTCTTT
TRBV5-4	.	.	13	TRBJ2-7	CASSSRGAYEQYF	TGTGCCAGCAGCTCACGCGGGGCCTACGAGCAGTACTTC
TRBV4-1	.	.	14	TRBJ2-1	CASSSWMRGNEQFF	TGCGCCAGCAGCTCTTGGATGAGAGGTAATGAGCAGTTCTTC
TRBV5-6	.	.	15	TRBJ2-3	CASSFPGVGTDTQYF	TGTGCCAGCAGCTTCCCAGGGGTTGGCACAGATACGCAGTATTTT
TRBV29-1	.	.	13	TRBJ1-1	CSVSRGGGTEAFF	TGCAGCGTATCCCGGGGGGGAGGCACTGAAGCTTTCTTT
TRBV4-3	.	TRBD1	18	TRBJ1-3	CASSQAPDRFSSGNTIYF	TGCGCCAGCAGCCAAGCCCCGGACAGGTTTTCCTCTGGAAACACCATATATTTT
TRBV4-2	.	TRBD1	15	TRBJ1-2	CASSQEQGFRNGYTF	TGTGCCAGCAGCCAAGAACAGGGGTTTCGGAATGGCTACACCTTC